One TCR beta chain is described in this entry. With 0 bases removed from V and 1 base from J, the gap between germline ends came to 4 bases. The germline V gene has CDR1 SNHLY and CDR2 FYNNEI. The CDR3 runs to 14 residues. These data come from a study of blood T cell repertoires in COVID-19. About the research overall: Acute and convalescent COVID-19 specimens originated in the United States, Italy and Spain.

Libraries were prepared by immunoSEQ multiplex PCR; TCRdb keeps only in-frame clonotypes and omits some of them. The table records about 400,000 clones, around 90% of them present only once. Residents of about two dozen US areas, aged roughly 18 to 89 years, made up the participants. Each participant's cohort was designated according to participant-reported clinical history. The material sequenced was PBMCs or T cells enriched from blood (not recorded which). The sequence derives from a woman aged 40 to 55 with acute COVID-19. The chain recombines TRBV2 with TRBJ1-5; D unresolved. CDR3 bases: TGTGCCAGCAGTGAAGCCAGGAGCAATCAGCCCCAGCATTTT. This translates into CASSEARSNQPQHF.